One and the same sample provided the 2 T cell receptor beta chains below, sequenced in a study of OX40 agonist ivuxolimab in advanced cancers. Assay used: immunoSEQ multiplex PCR; TCRdb lists only in-frame clones, some missing. Among tens of thousands of clones, 65% to 85% were seen once, and the ten largest hold approximately 4.5%. This sample comprised CD4+ or CD8+ T cells sorted from blood, obtained in a trial of the OX40 agonist ivuxolimab. These receptors originate from an adult with an advanced solid tumor such as melanoma, head and neck, liver or kidney cancer.

This clone has a single count. This rearrangement joins TRBV7-9 to TRBJ1-2; 8 nucleotides agree with TRBD1. The CDR3 length is 13 residues. J was trimmed by 6 bases and V by 5 bases; bases with no gene match: 5. Looked up from germline, CDR1 is SEHNR and CDR2 is FQNEAQ (reference sequence). In nucleotides, the CDR3 is TGTGCCAGCAGCGACAGGGGAGAGAATGGCTACACCTTC. Translated: CASSDRGENGYTF.

This rearrangement joins TRBV7-3 to TRBJ2-7; the D is unclear. This CDR3 comprises 14 residues. The germline V gene encodes CDR1 SGHTA and CDR2 FQGTGA. Trimming cost V 4 bases and J 6 bases, with 16 bases left between them. Here the CDR3 reads CASSSHTGSLEQYF. The CDR3 nucleotides are TGTGCCAGCAGCTCCCACACTGGCAGTCTCGAGCAGTACTTC.